The 14 T cell receptor beta chains given below trace back to one sample, sequenced in a study of control samples from healthy donors and cancer patients. TCRdb's table, derived via immunoSEQ multiplex PCR, lists solely in-frame clones and lacks some. Among 120,000 to 150,000 clones listed, about 91% were seen once. Sequencing was performed on blood. Receptor source: a man aged 25-45 years in good health.

The rearrangement links TRBV4-1 to TRBJ1-1; D is unresolved. Deletions cut 0 bases from V and 3 bases from J, with 11 bases between. The CDR3 sequence is 15 residues long. Germline V gene sequence: CDR1 MGHRA, CDR2 YSYEKL. The CDR3 DNA reads TGCGCCAGCAGCCAAGATTTGGTAGGGTACACTGAAGCTTTCTTT. Translating gives CASSQDLVGYTEAFF.

J is TRBJ1-4 and V is TRBV28, with a possible D match to TRBD1 (5 bases). CDR3 length: 14 amino acids. Germline V lookup: CDR1 MDHEN, CDR2 SYDVKM. V was trimmed by 5 bases and J by 8 bases, leaving 15 bases between them. DNA for the CDR3: TGTGCCAGCAGTGGCGGCAGGGTCCAGGAAAAACTGTTTTTT. Its protein product is CASSGGRVQEKLFF. Together with reference TRBV28 and TRBJ1-4, the CDR3 gives the full variable domain: DVKVTQSSRYLVKRTGEKVFLECVQDMDHENMFWYRQDPGLGLRLIYFSYDVKMKEKGDIPEGYSVSREKKERFSLILESASTNQTSMYLCASSGGRVQEKLFFGSGTQLSVL.

The chain recombines TRBV7-3 with TRBJ2-1, with 11 bases lining up with TRBD2. Trimming cost V 5 bases and J 10 bases; bases outside gene matches: 10. The germline CDR1 and CDR2 sequences are SGHTA and FQGTGA. The CDR3 is 15 amino acids. This CDR3 is CASSVSGGAAPEQFF. In DNA, the CDR3 is TGTGCCAGCAGCGTTAGCGGGGGGGCCGCCCCCGAGCAGTTCTTC.

This chain connects TRBV10-1 to TRBJ2-7, with D unresolved. Trimming took 0 bases from V and 4 from J, leaving 10 bases between them. This CDR3 spans 14 amino acids. CDR1 is WNHNN, CDR2 SYGVQD, per germline (reference sequence). As DNA, the CDR3 is TGCGCCAGCAGTGAGTCGGGCGGACCTTACGAGCAGTACTTC. It translates to CASSESGGPYEQYF.

The rearrangement uses TRBV7-7 and TRBJ2-3; D is uncertain. The CDR3 totals 14 residues. Germline CDR1 and CDR2: SSHAT and FNYEAQ (reference sequence). Trimming removed 1 base from V and 0 bases from J, with 5 bases in between. The CDR3 region is CASSLGLSTDTQYF. The DNA for the CDR3 is TGTGCCAGCAGCTTAGGACTGAGCACAGATACGCAGTATTTT.

This clone was seen a handful of times. This CDR3 is also generated by other DNA sequences in the sample. The rearrangement uses TRBV7-9 and TRBJ1-6; maybe TRBD1 (5 bases). The CDR3 contains 15 residues. Per the germline V gene, CDR1 is SEHNR and CDR2 is FQNEAQ (reference sequence). V dropped 5 bases and J dropped 5 bases, with 13 bases sitting between them. In DNA, the CDR3 is TGTGCCAGCAGCCACAAGACAGTCGATAATTCACCCCTCCACTTT. This gives the protein CASSHKTVDNSPLHF.

DNA for the CDR3: TGTGCCAGCACCCTCAACGACAGAATCTATGGTAGCTACACCTTC. Translating it yields CASTLNDRIYGSYTF. V is TRBV6-5 and J is TRBJ1-2; D possibly corresponds to TRBD1 (5 bases). In germline, CDR1 is MNHEY, CDR2 SVGAGI. The CDR3 contains 15 residues. With 7 bases removed from V and 9 bases from J, the gap between germline ends came to 24 bases.

The rearrangement joins TRBV19 to TRBJ1-1; D ambiguous. CDR3 length equals 13 residues. The V end lost 6 bases, the J end lost 8 bases, and 16 bases lay between the germline ends. Per germline, CDR1 LNHDA and CDR2 SQIVND (reference sequence). The DNA of the CDR3 is TGTGCCAGTAGCACTGACGGAAATTGGGAAGCTTTCTTT. Translation: CASSTDGNWEAFF. The complete variable domain, with remaining parts taken from reference TRBV19 and TRBJ1-1, reads DGGITQSPKYLFRKEGQNVTLSCEQNLNHDAMYWYRQDPGQGLRLIYYSQIVNDFQKGDIAEGYSVSREKKESFPLTVTSAQKNPTAFYLCASSTDGNWEAFFGQGTRLTVV.

The chain joins TRBV10-3 to TRBJ2-2; the D is unclear. V was trimmed by 3 bases and J by 5 bases, leaving 10 bases between them. In germline, CDR1 is ENHRY, CDR2 SYGVKD. This CDR3 contains 14 residues. The CDR3: CAISDIRRTGELFF. DNA of the CDR3: TGTGCCATCAGTGACATTCGGAGAACCGGGGAGCTGTTTTTT.

V and J are TRBV12-3 or TRBV12-4 and TRBJ1-3; D gene uncertain. Trimming pared 3 bases from V and 2 bases from J, leaving 5 bases between. There are 13 residues in the CDR3. The CDR3 sequence is CASSFMAGNTIYF. For the CDR3, the DNA is TGTGCCAGCAGTTTCATGGCTGGAAACACCATATATTTT.

The chain uses TRBV11-3 and TRBJ2-3; 7 nucleotides agree with TRBD2. Per the germline V gene, CDR1 is SGHNT and CDR2 is YENEEA. The CDR3 extends over 15 amino acids. V shed 6 bases, J shed 0 bases, and the junction held 6 bases outside the gene matches. CDR3 protein: CASSKSGASTDTQYF. In DNA, the CDR3 is TGTGCCAGCAGTAAGAGCGGGGCTAGCACAGATACGCAGTATTTT.

The genes are TRBV24-1 and TRBJ2-2; 10 bases match TRBD1. Germline-derived CDR1 and CDR2 are KGHDR and SFDVKD. This CDR3 has 17 amino acids. V trimming: 4 bases; J trimming: 1 base; junction bases outside the gene matches: 5. Here the CDR3 DNA reads TGTGCCACCAGTGACCAAGACAGGGGGCAGAACACCGGGGAGCTGTTTTTT. Residues: CATSDQDRGQNTGELFF.

The rearrangement uses TRBV30 and TRBJ2-7, with 8 bases fitting TRBD1. V shed 2 bases and J 4 bases; nucleotides not matched to a gene: 4. Germline V CDR1 and CDR2: GTSNPN, SVGIG (reference sequence). This CDR3 contains 13 residues. The CDR3 bases are TGTGCCTGGAGTTTAGGACAGGGTTACGAGCAGTACTTC. Its translation: CAWSLGQGYEQYF.

The gene calls are TRBV7-6 and TRBJ1-3; TRBD1 matches at 10 bases. V lost 1 base and J lost 2; bases outside the gene matches: 5. The germline V gene has CDR1 SGHVS and CDR2 FNYEAQ. The CDR3 contains 17 residues. CDR3 nucleotide sequence: TGTGCCAGCAGCTTAGTAGAGGGGACAGGGGCTGGAAACACCATATATTTT. Its protein is CASSLVEGTGAGNTIYF.